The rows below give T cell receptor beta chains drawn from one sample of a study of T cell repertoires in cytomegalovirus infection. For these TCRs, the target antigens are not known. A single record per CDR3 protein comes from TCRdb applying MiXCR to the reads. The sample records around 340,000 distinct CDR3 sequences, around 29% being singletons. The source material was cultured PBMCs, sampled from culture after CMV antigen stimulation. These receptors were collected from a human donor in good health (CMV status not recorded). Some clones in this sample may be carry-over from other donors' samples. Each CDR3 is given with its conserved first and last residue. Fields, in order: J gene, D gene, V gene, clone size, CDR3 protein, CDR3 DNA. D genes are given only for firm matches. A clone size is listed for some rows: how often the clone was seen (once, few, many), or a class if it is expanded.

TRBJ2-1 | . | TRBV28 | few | CASSPVTGRNYNEQFF | TGTGCCAGCAGCCCCGTCACGGGAAGGAACTACAATGAGCAGTTCTTC
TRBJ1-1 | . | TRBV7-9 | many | CASSLVSGNTEAFF | TGTGCCAGCAGCTTAGTTTCCGGTAACACTGAAGCTTTCTTT
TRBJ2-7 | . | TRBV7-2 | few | CASSADTVSYEQYF | TGTGCCAGCAGCGCCGACACCGTCTCCTACGAGCAGTACTTC
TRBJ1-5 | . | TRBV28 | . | CASSHDGFKPQHF | TGTGCCAGCAGTCATGACGGATTTAAGCCCCAGCATTTT
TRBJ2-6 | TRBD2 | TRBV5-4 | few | CASSPGGDSGANVLTF | TGTGCCAGCAGCCCGGGGGGGGACTCTGGGGCCAACGTCCTGACTTTC
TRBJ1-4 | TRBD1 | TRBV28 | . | CASSTSGQGVNEKLFF | TGTGCCAGCAGCACCTCCGGACAGGGAGTTAATGAAAAACTGTTTTTT
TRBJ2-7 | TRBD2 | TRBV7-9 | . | CASSLDVAGREYEQYF | TGTGCCAGCAGCTTAGACGTGGCGGGGAGGGAGTACGAGCAGTACTTC
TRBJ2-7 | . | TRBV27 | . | CASSPRDGSSYEQYF | TGTGCCAGCAGTCCCCGGGACGGGTCCTCCTACGAGCAGTACTTC
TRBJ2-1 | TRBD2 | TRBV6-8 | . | CASSVVVAGGPGEQFF | TGTGCCAGCAGTGTCGTCGTTGCGGGAGGGCCCGGTGAGCAGTTCTTC
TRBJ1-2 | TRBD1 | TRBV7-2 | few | CASSPGTGRGVYGYTF | TGTGCCAGCAGCCCTGGGACAGGTCGCGGGGTATACGGCTACACCTTC
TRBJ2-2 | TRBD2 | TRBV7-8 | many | CASSLGTSGPNTGELFF | TGTGCCAGCAGCCTCGGGACTAGCGGGCCAAACACCGGGGAGCTGTTTTTT
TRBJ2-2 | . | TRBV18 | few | CASSPLLERDTGELFF | TGTGCCAGCTCACCGTTACTAGAAAGGGACACCGGGGAGCTGTTTTTT
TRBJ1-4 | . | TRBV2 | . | CASFQGTNEKLFF | TGTGCCAGCTTCCAGGGCACTAATGAAAAACTGTTTTTT
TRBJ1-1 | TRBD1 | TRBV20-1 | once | CSARGTGGTEAFF | TGCAGTGCTAGGGGGACAGGGGGCACTGAAGCTTTCTTT
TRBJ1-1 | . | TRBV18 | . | CASSPPTGSRWVDTEAFF | TGTGCCAGCTCACCACCAACCGGAAGCCGCTGGGTGGACACTGAAGCTTTCTTT
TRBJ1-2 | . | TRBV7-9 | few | CASSLAGRGPGYTF | TGTGCCAGCAGCTTAGCCGGTCGGGGCCCTGGCTACACCTTC
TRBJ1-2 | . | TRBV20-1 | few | CSATLEVSGYTF | TGCAGTGCTACCCTCGAGGTTTCGGGCTACACCTTC
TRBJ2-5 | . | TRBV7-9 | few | CASSQDGEETQYF | TGTGCCAGCAGCCAGGACGGAGAAGAGACCCAGTACTTC
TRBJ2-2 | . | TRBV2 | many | CASGLAPESSGELFF | TGTGCCAGCGGTCTAGCCCCCGAGAGCTCCGGGGAGCTGTTTTTT
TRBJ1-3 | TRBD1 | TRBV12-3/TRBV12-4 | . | CASSLAGTGYF | TGTGCCAGCAGTTTAGCGGGGACAGGATATTTT
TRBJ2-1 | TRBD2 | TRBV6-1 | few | CASSEVASGRGGEQFF | TGTGCCAGCAGTGAAGTGGCAAGCGGGAGGGGAGGTGAGCAGTTCTTC
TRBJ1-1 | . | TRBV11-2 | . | CASSLSLGSTEAFF | TGTGCCAGCAGCTTATCGCTAGGGAGCACTGAAGCTTTCTTT
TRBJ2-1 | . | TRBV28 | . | CASSLQGGKNEQFF | TGTGCCAGCAGTTTACAGGGCGGGAAGAATGAGCAGTTCTTC
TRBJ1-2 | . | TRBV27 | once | CASRRGGTLNYGYTF | TGTGCCAGCAGACGGGGGGGGACTCTTAACTATGGCTACACCTTC
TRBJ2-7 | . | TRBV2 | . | CASSDRPYEQYF | TGTGCCAGCAGCGACAGACCCTACGAGCAGTACTTC
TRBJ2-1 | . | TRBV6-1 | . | CASSEIRGSGFF | TGTGCCAGCAGTGAAATTCGAGGGAGTGGGTTCTTC
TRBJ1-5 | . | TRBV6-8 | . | CASRPAGAQPQHF | TGTGCCAGCAGGCCAGCTGGAGCACAGCCCCAGCATTTT